The clone carrying this T cell receptor (beta chain) was recorded a few times. V shed 1 base and J shed 7 bases, with 17 bases lying between them. This CDR3 has 15 amino acids. Looked up from germline, CDR1 is SEHNR and CDR2 is FQNEAQ (reference sequence). Each of the donors was a healthy bone marrow donor. While unrecorded immune exposures were likely, the donors were nominally healthy when sampled. These data are taken from a study of cytomegalovirus exposure and HLA in healthy donors. The PCR used 60 Vbeta and 13 Jbeta primers. Assay used: immunoSEQ multiplex PCR; TCRdb lists only in-frame clones, some missing. The sample lists some 120,000 clones; 8.5% to 10% were seen once.

V gene TRBV7-9 combines with J gene TRBJ2-7; the D gene is possibly TRBD1 (6 bases). The sample consisted of PBMCs. This clonotype was sampled from a man younger than 40 in good health and CMV-seronegative. CDR3 in DNA: TGTGCCAGCAGCTTAGTAGGGCAGGGGTTGGGTGAGCAGTACTTC. Translation: CASSLVGQGLGEQYF.